This T cell receptor beta chain was observed in a study of early T cells in non-severe SARS-CoV-2 infection (dated by TCRdb to the early 2020s). About the study as a whole: Because TCR sequencing was done on bulk RNA from unsorted whole blood, the alpha and beta chains could not be paired.

Set within a cohort of healthcare workers in London, UK, this nested case-control study involved weekly PCR testing of nasopharyngeal swabs along with blood sampling. Healthcare workers were recruited between 23 and 31 March 2020, during the week of the UK lockdown, and were followed weekly for up to roughly 15 weeks. Overall study outcomes, separate from this receptor: VDJdb matching was skewed toward anti-spike CD8 responses, so virus-specific expansions were likely underestimated and private and CD4 specificities were missed.

On this clonotype: The antigen it binds to is not known. Base qualities are not provided; no much larger clone lies one nucleotide away.

CDR1 and CDR2, per the germline V gene, are SQVTM and ANQGSEA. V is shortened by 7 bases, J by 4 bases, and the region joining them spans 19 bases. The CDR3 goes from the cysteine to the phenylalanine over 14 residues. Of the read, only the CDR3 DNA is kept; its 42 bases are in frame from base 1. Libraries were built with 5' RACE. TCRdb shows the sequencer as NextSeq 500. The TCR library protocol attached unique molecular identifiers to individual cDNA molecules to correct for sequencing error and PCR bias. TCR alpha and beta chains were both sequenced, and the abundances of alpha and beta sequences in each sample were closely correlated with each other. Regarding the original processing steps: Decombinator V4 was used to annotate TCR sequences for V gene, J gene and CDR3. Expanded TCRs were defined as changing significantly between any two time points under a Poisson model with p below 0.0001. TCR abundances were normalised to the total number of TCRs sequenced in each sample and reported as counts per million. TRAV1-2 paired with TRAJ12, TRAJ20 or TRAJ33 defined MAIT TCRs, while TRAV10 paired with TRAJ18 defined iNKT TCRs. VDJdb, accessed 1 November 2021, was searched for CMV, EBV and SARS-CoV-2 annotated TCRs, with TCRs annotated for multiple antigens excluded. Clones were called with MiXCR by TCRdb after fastp trimmed the public reads at Q25, and only in-frame beta chains were retained. Every entry covers one CDR3 protein and lists the most common genes and DNA from its rows. Clone size and V and J calls follow TCRdb, not the original study. The sample table contains tens of thousands of distinct CDR3 sequences; only one count was recorded for over 12% of them. About 3% of the sample is taken by the ten largest.

The chain is made from TRBV29-1 and TRBJ1-2; D gene: possibly TRBD1, on 5 matching bases. The sequencing input was whole blood. The receptor was isolated from an adult who was a healthcare worker with PCR-confirmed SARS-CoV-2 infection or an uninfected control (not recorded which). CDR3 protein: CSGDRDLTSYGYTF. The nucleotide sequence reads TGCAGCGGCGACCGGGACTTAACAAGCTATGGCTACACCTTC.